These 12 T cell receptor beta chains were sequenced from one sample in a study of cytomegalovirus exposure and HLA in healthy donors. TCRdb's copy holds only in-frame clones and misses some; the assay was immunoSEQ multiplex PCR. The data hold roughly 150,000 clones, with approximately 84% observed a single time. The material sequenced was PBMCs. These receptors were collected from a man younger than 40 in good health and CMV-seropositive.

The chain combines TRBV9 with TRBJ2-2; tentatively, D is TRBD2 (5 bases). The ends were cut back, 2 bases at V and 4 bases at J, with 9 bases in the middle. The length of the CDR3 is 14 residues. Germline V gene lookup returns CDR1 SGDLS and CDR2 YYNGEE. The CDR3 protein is CASSVASSTGELFF. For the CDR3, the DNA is TGTGCCAGCAGCGTCGCTAGCAGCACCGGGGAGCTGTTTTTT.

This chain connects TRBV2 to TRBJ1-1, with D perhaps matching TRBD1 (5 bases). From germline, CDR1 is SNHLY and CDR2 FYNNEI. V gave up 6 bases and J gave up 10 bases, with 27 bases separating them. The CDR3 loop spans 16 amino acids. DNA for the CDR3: TGTGCCAGCAGCGTACTTTCCCAGGGCCCCGGGTGGGGAGCTTTCTTT. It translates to CASSVLSQGPGWGAFF.

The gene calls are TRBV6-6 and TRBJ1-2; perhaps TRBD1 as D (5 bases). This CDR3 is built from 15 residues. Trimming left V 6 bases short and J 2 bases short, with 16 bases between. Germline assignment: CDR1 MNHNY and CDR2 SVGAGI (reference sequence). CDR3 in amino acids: CASSPHAGPNYGYTF. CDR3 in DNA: TGTGCCAGCAGCCCTCACGCAGGGCCCAACTATGGCTACACCTTC.

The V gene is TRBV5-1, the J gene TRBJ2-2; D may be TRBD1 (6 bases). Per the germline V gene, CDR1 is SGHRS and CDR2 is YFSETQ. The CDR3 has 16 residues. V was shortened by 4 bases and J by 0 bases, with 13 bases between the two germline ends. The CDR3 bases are TGCGCCAGCAGCGTAGGACAGAGTACGAACACCGGGGAGCTGTTTTTT. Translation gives CASSVGQSTNTGELFF.

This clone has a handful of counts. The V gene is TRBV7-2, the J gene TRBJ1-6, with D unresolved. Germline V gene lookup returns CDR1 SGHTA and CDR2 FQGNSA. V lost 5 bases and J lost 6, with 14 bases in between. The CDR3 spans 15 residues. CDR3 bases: TGTGCCAGCAGCCACCCCGGACTGATTAATTCACCCCTCCACTTT. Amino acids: CASSHPGLINSPLHF.

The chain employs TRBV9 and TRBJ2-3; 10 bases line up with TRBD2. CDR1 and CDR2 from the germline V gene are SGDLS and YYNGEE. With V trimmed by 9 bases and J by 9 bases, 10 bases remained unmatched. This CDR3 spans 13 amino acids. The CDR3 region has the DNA TGTGCCACCGCGGGACTAGCGTATGGCACGCAGTATTTT. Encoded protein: CATAGLAYGTQYF.

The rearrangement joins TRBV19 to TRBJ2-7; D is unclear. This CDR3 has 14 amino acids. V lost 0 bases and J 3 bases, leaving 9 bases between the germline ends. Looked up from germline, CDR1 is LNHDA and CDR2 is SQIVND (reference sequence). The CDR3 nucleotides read TGTGCCAGTAGTATAGATCGTTCTAGCTACGAGCAGTACTTC. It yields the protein CASSIDRSSYEQYF.

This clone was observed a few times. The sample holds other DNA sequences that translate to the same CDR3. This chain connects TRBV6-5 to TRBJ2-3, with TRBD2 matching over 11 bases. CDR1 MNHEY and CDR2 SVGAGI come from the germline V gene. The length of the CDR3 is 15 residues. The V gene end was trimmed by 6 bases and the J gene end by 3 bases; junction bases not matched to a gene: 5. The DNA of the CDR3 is TGTGCCAGCAGATCCGGACTAGCGGGTACAGATACGCAGTATTTT. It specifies CASRSGLAGTDTQYF.

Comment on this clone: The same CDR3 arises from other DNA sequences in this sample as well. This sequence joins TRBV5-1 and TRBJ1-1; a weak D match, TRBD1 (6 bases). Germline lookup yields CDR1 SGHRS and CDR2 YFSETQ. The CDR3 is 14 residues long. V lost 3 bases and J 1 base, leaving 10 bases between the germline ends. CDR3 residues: CASSSEQGNTEAFF. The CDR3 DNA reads TGCGCCAGCAGCTCAGAACAGGGGAACACTGAAGCTTTCTTT.

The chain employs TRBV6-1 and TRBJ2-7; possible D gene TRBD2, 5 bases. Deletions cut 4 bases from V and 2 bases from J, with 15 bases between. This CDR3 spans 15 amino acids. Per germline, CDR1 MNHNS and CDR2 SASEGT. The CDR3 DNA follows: TGTGCCAGCAGTGTGGAGGCAGGCTCAGCCTACGAGCAGTACTTC. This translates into CASSVEAGSAYEQYF.

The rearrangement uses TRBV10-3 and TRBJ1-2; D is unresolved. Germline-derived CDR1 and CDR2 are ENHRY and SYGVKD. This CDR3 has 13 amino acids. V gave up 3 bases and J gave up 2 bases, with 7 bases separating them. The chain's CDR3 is CAISEDGNYGYTF. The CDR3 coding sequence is TGTGCCATCAGTGAAGACGGGAACTATGGCTACACCTTC.

The CDR3 spells CASSLRVLPGGHEQYF. In DNA form, the CDR3 reads TGTGCCAGCAGCTTACGGGTCCTCCCTGGGGGCCACGAGCAGTACTTC. This chain joins TRBV13 and TRBJ2-7; possibly TRBD1 for D (6 bases). This CDR3 region has 16 residues. The V end was cut by 2 bases, the J end by 5 bases, with 19 bases between. Germline CDR1 PRHDT, CDR2 FYEKMQ (reference sequence).